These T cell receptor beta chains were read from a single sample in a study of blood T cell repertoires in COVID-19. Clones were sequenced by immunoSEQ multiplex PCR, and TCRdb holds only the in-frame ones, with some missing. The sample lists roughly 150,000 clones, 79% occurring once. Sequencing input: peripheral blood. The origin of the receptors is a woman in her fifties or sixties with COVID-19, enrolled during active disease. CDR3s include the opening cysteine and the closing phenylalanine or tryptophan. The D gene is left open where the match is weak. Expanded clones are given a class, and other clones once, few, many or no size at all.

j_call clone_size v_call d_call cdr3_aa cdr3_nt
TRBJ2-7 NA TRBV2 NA CATGTYEQYF TGTGCCACCGGTACCTACGAGCAGTACTTC
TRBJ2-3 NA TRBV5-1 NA CASSFSDILASSTDTQYF TGCGCCAGCAGCTTCTCAGACATACTTGCCTCTAGCACAGATACGCAGTATTTT
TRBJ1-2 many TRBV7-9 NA CASSLASTANYGYTF TGTGCCAGCAGCTTAGCGTCAACAGCTAACTATGGCTACACCTTC
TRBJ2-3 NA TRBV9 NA CASSVRAGYGTDTQYF TGTGCCAGCAGCGTTAGGGCGGGGTATGGCACAGATACGCAGTATTTT
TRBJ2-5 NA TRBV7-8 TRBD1 CASSLGDRGLQETQYF TGTGCCAGCAGCTTGGGGGACAGGGGGTTGCAAGAGACCCAGTACTTC
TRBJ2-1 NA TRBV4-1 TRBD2 CASSYVAGKGIYEQFF TGCGCCAGCAGCTATGTAGCGGGAAAAGGAATATATGAGCAGTTCTTC
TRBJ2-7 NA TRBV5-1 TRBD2 CASRRLAGVVPEQYF TGCGCCAGCAGACGTCTAGCGGGAGTTGTTCCCGAGCAGTACTTC
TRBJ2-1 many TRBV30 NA CAWSVDNGIHNEQFF TGTGCCTGGAGTGTCGACAACGGGATCCACAATGAGCAGTTCTTC
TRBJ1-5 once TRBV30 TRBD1 CAWSDSPGQGNQPQHF TGTGCCTGGAGTGACAGCCCTGGACAGGGGAATCAGCCCCAGCATTTT
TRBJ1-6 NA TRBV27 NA CASRDSKDSPLHF TGTGCCAGCAGGGACTCTAAAGATTCACCCCTCCACTTT
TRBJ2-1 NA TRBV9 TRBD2 CASAPGLGTSGYNEQFF TGTGCCAGCGCCCCAGGCCTAGGGACTAGCGGCTACAATGAGCAGTTCTTC
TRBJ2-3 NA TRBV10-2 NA CASYPRGSPDTQYF TGCGCCAGCTACCCTAGGGGGAGCCCAGATACGCAGTATTTT